This entry describes one T cell receptor beta chain. No cognate antigen has been identified for it. Qualities for individual bases were not recorded, and no much larger clone is one base off. These data originate in a study of blood T cell repertoires in COVID-19 (dated by TCRdb to 2020 to 2022). For context, the study as a whole: Samples from collaborators originated in the United States, Italy and Spain and spanned both the acute and convalescent phases of COVID-19. The prospective study material was composed of cDNA or gDNA derived from T cells, B-cell-depleted T cells, or PBMCs. Deeply sampled blood TCRbeta repertoires from subjects exposed to, actively infected with, or recovered from COVID-19 were included in the dataset. The repertoires were released in a freely available public database intended as a resource for research on the immune response to SARS-CoV-2. The samples were drawn from two sources: the first 160 participants of the ongoing ImmuneRACE study, and approximately 1,300 subjects contributed by 6 global collaborators. A de-identified subject ID, COVID-19 status, age in years and sex were almost always included in the sample metadata. Where available, HLA class I and class II types were taken from metadata supplied by the sample provider and were not determined by assay-based typing. Study-wide findings and limitations: The amount of clinical and demographic metadata varied by source and participant and was provided uncurated.

The immunoSEQ Assay, a bias-controlled multiplex PCR, was used to amplify TCRbeta CDR3 regions from genomic DNA. The authors processed their data as follows. Nucleated cell counts per sample were estimated from amplification of reference gene primers within the assay. Sequence reads were collapsed and filtered to measure the absolute abundance of every unique TCRbeta CDR3 rearrangement. For each sample, productive Simpson clonality was calculated as the square root of Simpson's diversity index across productive rearrangements. Entries here come from immuneACCESS through TCRdb and include only in-frame sequences with V and J called. Some clones fail to appear in such tables; in the studies checked, an unresolved V gene covers under half of the shortfall, and the cause of the remainder is unknown. That table furnishes V, J and clone size, whereas the DNA furnished D and trimming. The sample table shows 250,000 to 300,000 clones, and over 75% are seen once. Approximately 1.9% of the sample rests with the top ten.

Participants in the prospective study were aged roughly 18 to 89 years, lived in some 24 United States geographic areas, and enrolled through a virtual design. In the prospective study, cohorts were assigned on the basis of participant-reported clinical history obtained from a screening survey and a study questionnaire. Recovered participants in ImmuneRACE Cohort 3 were defined by two consecutive negative NP/OP PCR tests, clearance by a healthcare professional, or resolution of symptoms. In the prospective study, mobile phlebotomists collected whole blood, serum and a nasopharyngeal or oropharyngeal swab from each participant. Participants in the prospective study had the option to provide additional blood draws and questionnaires over an approximately two-month period. Blood samples from the prospective study were shipped frozen or at room temperature prior to DNA extraction. The CDR3 contains 15 residues, cysteine and phenylalanine counted. Here the CDR3 DNA is all that survives: 45 bases in frame from base 1. The germline V gene (reference sequence) yields SEHNR for CDR1 and FQNEAQ for CDR2. V and J are trimmed by 5 bases and 9 bases, and the gene matches miss 11 bases of the junction.

This receptor was obtained from a woman between 50 and 59 years old who had recovered from COVID-19. The sequencing input was PBMCs or T cells enriched from blood (not recorded which). The chain is assembled from TRBV7-9 and TRBJ2-1; 9 bases in the middle match TRBD2. The CDR3 region has the sequence CASSQVYTSGFEQFF. The DNA reads TGTGCCAGCAGCCAGGTATATACTAGCGGGTTTGAGCAGTTCTTC.